This TCR beta chain emerged from a study of T-cell memory formation after mild COVID-19. TCRdb reprocessed the 5' RACE reads with MiXCR, giving one entry per CDR3 protein. The sample lists thousands of distinct CDR3 sequences; around 16% were seen once. Study-wide results and caveats: The authors left the SARS-CoV-2 specificity of second-wave clones peaking on day 37 unconfirmed. CM and EM subsets held most contracting CD4+ clones; EMRA held CD8+ ones.

Judged by abundance, this clonotype is medium-sized. Antigen specificity is unknown. CDR3 size: 15 residues. V shed 4 bases and J shed 0 bases, with 10 bases lying between them. CDR1 is MGHRA and CDR2 is YSYEKL in the germline V gene. The gene calls are TRBV4-1 and TRBJ1-5; no clear D gene. This clonotype was obtained from an adult who had mild COVID-19 (a few samples of this study predate the infection). Cell type and time point are not known. Source material: PBMCs or a T cell subset sorted from them (not recorded which). The CDR3 reads CASSPHSYSNQPQHF. CDR3 nucleotides: TGCGCCAGCAGCCCGCACAGTTATAGCAATCAGCCCCAGCATTTT.